Detailed here is one T cell receptor beta chain. The data were produced by immunoSEQ multiplex PCR, yet TCRdb's version contains in-frame clones alone and is incomplete. The sample yields about 220,000 clones, around 94% seen once. This record comes from a study of control samples from healthy donors and cancer patients. The CDR3 has 16 amino acids. CDR1 and CDR2 (germline): KGHDR, SFDVKD. Trimming took off 3 bases at V and 4 bases at J, with 15 bases between the two ends. Sequencing input: blood. The chain is built from TRBV24-1 and TRBJ1-5; D uncertain. The receptor's source is a man in his fifties or sixties in good health. CDR3 sequence (DNA): TGTGCCACCAGTGATCGTGCGGGGTTAAGGAATCAGCCCCAGCATTTT. Its translation is CATSDRAGLRNQPQHF.